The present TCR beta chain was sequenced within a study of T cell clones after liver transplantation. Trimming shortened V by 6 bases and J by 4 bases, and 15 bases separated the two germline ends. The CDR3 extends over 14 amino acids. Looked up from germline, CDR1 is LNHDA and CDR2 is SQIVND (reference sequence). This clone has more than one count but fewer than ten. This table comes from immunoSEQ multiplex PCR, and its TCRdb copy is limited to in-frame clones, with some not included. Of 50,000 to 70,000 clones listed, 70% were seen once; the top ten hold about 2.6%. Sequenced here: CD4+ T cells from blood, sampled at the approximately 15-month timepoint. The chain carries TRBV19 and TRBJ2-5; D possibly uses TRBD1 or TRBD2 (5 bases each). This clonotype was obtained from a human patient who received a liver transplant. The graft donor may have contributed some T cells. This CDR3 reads CASSGDGNLETQYF. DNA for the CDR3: TGTGCCAGTAGCGGGGACGGCAATTTAGAGACCCAGTACTTC.